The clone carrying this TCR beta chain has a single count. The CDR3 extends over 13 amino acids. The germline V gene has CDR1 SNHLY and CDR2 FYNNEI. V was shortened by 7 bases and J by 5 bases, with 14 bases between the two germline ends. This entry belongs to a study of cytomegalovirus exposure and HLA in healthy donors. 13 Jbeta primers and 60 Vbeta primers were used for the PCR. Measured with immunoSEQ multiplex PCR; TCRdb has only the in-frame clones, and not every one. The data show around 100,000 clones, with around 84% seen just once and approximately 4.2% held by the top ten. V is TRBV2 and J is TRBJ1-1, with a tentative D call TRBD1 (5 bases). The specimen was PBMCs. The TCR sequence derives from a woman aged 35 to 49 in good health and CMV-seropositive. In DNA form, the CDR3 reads TGTGCCAGCATACGAGACCAGGGAACTGAAGCTTTCTTT. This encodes CASIRDQGTEAFF.